The 26 T cell receptor beta chains presented below share a single source sample, sequenced in a study of beta chain features in type 1 diabetes. Investigators reverse transcribed all isolated RNA, so they sequenced expressed TCRB transcripts. Data came from immunoSEQ multiplex PCR; TCRdb stores just in-frame clones and leaves some out. Among fewer than 250,000 clones listed, around 9.6% were seen once. Sequencing used naive CD4+ T cells from blood. These receptors all stem from a woman aged 18-29 years in good health.

V is TRBV4-1 and J is TRBJ2-7; 13 bases are a match to TRBD2. This CDR3 region has 16 residues. Germline assignment: CDR1 MGHRA and CDR2 YSYEKL. The V and J ends lost 3 bases and 3 bases, in that order; junction bases with no gene match: 5. Here the CDR3 reads CASSQAGLAGIYEQYF. In DNA, the CDR3 is TGCGCCAGCAGCCAGGCGGGACTAGCGGGGATCTACGAGCAGTACTTC.

This clone has a handful of counts. The rearrangement uses TRBV25-1 and TRBJ2-3; tentative D call: TRBD1 (5 bases). Germline V gives CDR1 MGHDK, CDR2 SYGVNS. The CDR3 is 13 residues long. V shed 3 bases and J shed 3 bases, with 7 bases lying between them. The CDR3 loop is CASSEGRTDTQYF. For the CDR3, the DNA is TGTGCCAGCAGTGAGGGGCGGACAGATACGCAGTATTTT.

This clone was found a few times. The chain combines TRBV7-8 with TRBJ1-1; D is undetermined. The CDR3 contains 15 residues. Germline V lookup: CDR1 SGHVS, CDR2 FQNEAQ. Trimming took off 1 base at V and 5 bases at J, with 14 bases between the two ends. In nucleotides, the CDR3 is TGTGCCAGCAGCTTAGAAACGGCAGGAGGGACTGAAGCTTTCTTT. It codes for CASSLETAGGTEAFF.

This clone has only a few counts. V is TRBV5-6 and J is TRBJ1-1; no clear D gene. The CDR3 length is 13 residues. The germline V gene encodes CDR1 SGHDT and CDR2 YYEEEE. Trimming took off 0 bases at V and 6 bases at J, with 9 bases between the two ends. CDR3 sequence (DNA): TGTGCCAGCAGCTTGGGGCGGAGGGCTGAAGCTTTCTTT. This translates into CASSLGRRAEAFF.

The V and J genes are TRBV6-5 and TRBJ2-3; 7 nucleotides align to TRBD1. CDR1 and CDR2 (germline): MNHEY, SVGAGI. The V and J ends lost 4 bases and 6 bases, in that order; junction bases with no gene match: 10. This CDR3 has 15 residues. The CDR3 sequence: CASSFTGAGPDTQYF. In DNA form, the CDR3 reads TGTGCCAGCAGTTTTACAGGGGCCGGGCCCGATACGCAGTATTTT.

This clone was detected a few times. J is TRBJ2-5 and V is TRBV5-1; tentatively, D is TRBD2 (6 bases). CDR3 length: 17 residues. Trimming stripped 0 bases from V and 4 bases from J, with 19 bases between. Germline loops: CDR1 SGHRS, CDR2 YFSETQ. In DNA, the CDR3 is TGCGCCAGCAGCTTGGGTCAGGGAGGAGGTCCCGGAGAGACCCAGTACTTC. Amino acid sequence: CASSLGQGGGPGETQYF.

V is TRBV6-5 and J is TRBJ1-1; no reliable D call. The CDR3 sequence is 15 residues long. Germline CDR1 is MNHEY and CDR2 is SVGAGI. V was cut by 5 bases and J by 6 bases, with 19 bases left in between. The CDR3 sequence is CASSNPGGVWAEAFF. CDR3 in DNA: TGTGCCAGCAGTAACCCCGGCGGGGTCTGGGCTGAAGCTTTCTTT.

The V call is TRBV7-8, the J call TRBJ2-5, with TRBD2 matching 9 bases. With V trimmed by 3 bases and J by 1 base, 6 bases remained unmatched. The germline CDR1 and CDR2 sequences are SGHVS and FQNEAQ. The CDR3 loop spans 16 amino acids. CDR3 nucleotide sequence: TGTGCCAGCAGCTTTGGTCTAGCGGGATTCCAAGAGACCCAGTACTTC. Its protein product is CASSFGLAGFQETQYF.

This clone appeared a few times. The V gene is TRBV7-9, the J gene TRBJ1-5; D remains ambiguous. CDR1 SEHNR and CDR2 FQNEAQ come from the germline V gene (reference sequence). The CDR3 covers 12 residues. V was trimmed by 1 base and J by 7 bases, leaving 5 bases between them. For the CDR3, the DNA is TGTGCCAGCAGCTTAGTCGGGCAGCCCCAGCATTTT. This gives the protein CASSLVGQPQHF.

The chain combines TRBV9 with TRBJ2-1, with a possible D match to TRBD2 (6 bases). The CDR3 runs 15 residues. The V gene lost 0 bases and the J gene lost 3 bases, with 10 bases spanning the gap. Per the germline V gene, CDR1 is SGDLS and CDR2 is YYNGEE. This CDR3 is CASSVGSSVYNEQFF. In DNA form, the CDR3 reads TGTGCCAGCAGCGTAGGATCTAGCGTCTACAATGAGCAGTTCTTC.

CDR3 DNA sequence: TGTGCCAGCGGGGGGTCCTACGAGCAGTACTTC. Translating it yields CASGGSYEQYF. The rearrangement joins TRBV28 to TRBJ2-7, with D perhaps TRBD2 (6 bases). The germline gives CDR1 MDHEN, CDR2 SYDVKM. This CDR3 has 11 residues. V gave up 8 bases and J gave up 1 base, with 6 bases separating them.

Concerning this clone itself: The CDR3 carries no conserved terminal phenylalanine or tryptophan, so it likely arises from a read error. The V call is TRBV6-5, the J call TRBJ1-1; the D gene is possibly TRBD1 (5 bases). Germline lookup yields CDR1 MNHEY and CDR2 SVGAGI. V gave up 2 bases and J gave up 0 bases, with 7 bases separating them. There are 14 residues in the CDR3. The CDR3 nucleotides are TGTGCCAGCAGTTACGGAGGGGTGAACACTGAAGCTTTCCTT. Residues: CASSYGGVNTEAFL.

This clone was seen only a few times. V and J are TRBV6-5 and TRBJ1-1; perhaps TRBD1 as D (5 bases). The V and J ends lost 4 bases and 5 bases respectively, with 14 bases between them. Germline V gene data show CDR1 as MNHEY and CDR2 as SVGAGI. The CDR3 has 14 amino acids. In nucleotides, the CDR3 is TGTGCCAGCAGTTTGGACACGGGAGGGACTGAAGCTTTCTTT. Protein: CASSLDTGGTEAFF.

As regards this clone: Different DNA sequences within this sample yield the same CDR3. The gene calls are TRBV5-1 and TRBJ2-3; 12 bases are a match to TRBD2. Germline V gene lookup returns CDR1 SGHRS and CDR2 YFSETQ. This CDR3 spans 16 amino acids. The V gene end was trimmed by 4 bases and the J gene end by 1 base; junction bases not matched to a gene: 4. The CDR3 region is CASSPRLAGGTDTQYF. For the CDR3, the DNA is TGCGCCAGCAGCCCTAGACTAGCGGGAGGCACAGATACGCAGTATTTT. The full variable domain, with the rest looked up from reference TRBV5-1 and TRBJ2-3, is KAGVTQTPRYLIKTRGQQVTLSCSPISGHRSVSWYQQTPGQGLQFLFEYFSETQRNKGNFPGRFSGRQFSNSRSEMNVSTLELGDSALYLCASSPRLAGGTDTQYFGPGTRLTVL.

The rearrangement uses TRBV5-1 and TRBJ2-3, with D uncertain. Germline V lookup: CDR1 SGHRS, CDR2 YFSETQ. Trimming took 4 bases from V and 2 from J, leaving 14 bases between them. This CDR3 has 15 residues. CDR3 in DNA: TGCGCCAGCAGCCGCGCCGTAGCCCTCACAGATACGCAGTATTTT. It specifies CASSRAVALTDTQYF.

This clone occurred a few times. The rearrangement joins TRBV4-1 to TRBJ2-5; 9 bases fit TRBD2. In germline, CDR1 is MGHRA, CDR2 YSYEKL. Trimming took 0 bases from V and 4 from J; bases not matched to a gene: 6. The CDR3 is 16 residues long. The CDR3 DNA reads as TGCGCCAGCAGCCAAGAGGGGCGGGAGGGCCGAGAGACCCAGTACTTC. This translates into CASSQEGREGRETQYF.

This clone has more than one count but fewer than ten. The chain joins TRBV11-2 to TRBJ2-7; D is unresolved. Trimming cost V 5 bases and J 2 bases, with 13 bases left between them. Germline CDR1 reads SGHAT; CDR2 reads FQNNGV. The CDR3 length is 14 residues. The CDR3 here is CASSPRGGAYEQYF. DNA of the CDR3: TGTGCCAGCAGCCCTCGAGGCGGCGCCTACGAGCAGTACTTC.

In the case of this clone: The junction and the germline gene differ at one end; a read error may be behind it. In DNA, the CDR3 is TGTCCCAGCTCAGCGGCAGTGGTTCTGGGGGCCAACGTCCTGACTTTC. This translates into CPSSAAVVLGANVLTF. The chain couples TRBV18 to TRBJ2-6; tentative D call: TRBD2 (5 bases). This CDR3 has 16 amino acids. The germline V gene has CDR1 KGHSH and CDR2 LQKENI.

This chain connects TRBV12-5 to TRBJ2-5, with 7 nucleotides matching TRBD2. Germline V gene sequence: CDR1 LGHNT, CDR2 FRNRAP. The J segment lost 5 bases and the V segment lost 0 bases, leaving 9 bases of the junction unmatched. This CDR3 spans 16 amino acids. In DNA form, the CDR3 reads TGTGCTAGTGGTTTGGTAATCGCAAGGGGAGGGGAGACCCAGTACTTC. Amino acid sequence: CASGLVIARGGETQYF.

This clone was seen more than once but under ten times. This sequence joins TRBV5-1 and TRBJ2-3, with a weak D call TRBD1 (6 bases). This CDR3 spans 15 amino acids. Germline CDR1 and CDR2: SGHRS and YFSETQ. Trimming stripped 5 bases from V and 6 bases from J, with 19 bases between. The CDR3 region has the DNA TGCGCCAGCAGGTATCGTGAAGGCCAGGGGGATACGCAGTATTTT. Translated, it gives CASRYREGQGDTQYF.

This clone came up a few times. The V and J genes are TRBV9 and TRBJ1-3; the match to TRBD1 covers 7 bases. This CDR3 is 17 amino acids long. The V segment lost 0 bases and the J segment 2 bases; nucleotides outside the gene matches: 8. The germline CDR1 and CDR2 sequences are SGDLS and YYNGEE. CDR3 sequence (DNA): TGTGCCAGCAGCGTAGATGGAGGGGGCCCCCCTGGAAACACCATATATTTT. Its protein is CASSVDGGGPPGNTIYF.

Concerning this clone itself: Other DNA sequences from this sample encode an identical CDR3 as well. V is TRBV30 and J is TRBJ2-7; D perhaps matches TRBD1 (6 bases). V was pared by 4 bases and J by 2 bases, with 9 bases between. CDR1 and CDR2 (germline): GTSNPN, SVGIG (reference sequence). The CDR3 runs 12 residues. The CDR3 DNA follows: TGTGCCTGGACACAGGGCACCTACGAGCAGTACTTC. As protein: CAWTQGTYEQYF.

The rearrangement uses TRBV5-1 and TRBJ1-1; no clear D gene. The length of the CDR3 is 14 residues. Between the trimmed V and J ends, which lost 1 base and 0 bases, there was a span of 7 bases. Germline V gives CDR1 SGHRS, CDR2 YFSETQ. DNA for the CDR3: TGCGCCAGCAGCTTGAAAAACATGAACACTGAAGCTTTCTTT. It codes for CASSLKNMNTEAFF.

There are a few counts of this clone. The V and J genes are TRBV5-6 and TRBJ2-3; 10 nucleotides line up with TRBD1. V shed 4 bases and J 3 bases; nucleotides not matched to a gene: 8. Germline V gene lookup returns CDR1 SGHDT and CDR2 YYEEEE. The CDR3 runs 16 residues. CDR3 sequence (DNA): TGTGCCAGCAGCGTGTATATGGACAGGGGGACAGATACGCAGTATTTT. Translated, it gives CASSVYMDRGTDTQYF. The complete variable domain, with remaining parts taken from reference TRBV5-6 and TRBJ2-3, reads DAGVTQSPTHLIKTRGQQVTLRCSPKSGHDTVSWYQQALGQGPQFIFQYYEEEERQRGNFPDRFSGHQFPNYSSELNVNALLLGDSALYLCASSVYMDRGTDTQYFGPGTRLTVL.

This clone was seen a few times. The V call is TRBV7-9, the J call TRBJ1-1, with 9 bases matching TRBD1. CDR1 SEHNR and CDR2 FQNEAQ come from the germline V gene (reference sequence). There are 14 residues in the CDR3. J was trimmed by 1 base and V by 6 bases; bases with no gene match: 3. The CDR3 nucleotides read TGTGCCAGCAGTAAGGACAGGGGGAACACTGAAGCTTTCTTT. The encoded protein is CASSKDRGNTEAFF.

The CDR3: CASSWGLVTGELFF. The CDR3 DNA sequence: TGCGCCAGCAGCTGGGGACTAGTAACCGGGGAGCTGTTTTTT. The V and J genes are TRBV5-1 and TRBJ2-2; TRBD2 aligns across 8 bases. Germline V gene data show CDR1 as SGHRS and CDR2 as YFSETQ. This CDR3 has 14 amino acids. J lost 5 bases, V lost 3 bases, and 3 bases had no gene match.